This record looks at one T cell receptor (beta chain) sequence and its context. The V end was cut by 4 bases, the J end by 0 bases, with 19 bases between. The germline gives CDR1 SGHDT, CDR2 YYEEEE. This CDR3 spans 18 amino acids. Only in-frame clones appear in the TCRdb table, and some are missing; sequencing was by immunoSEQ multiplex PCR. The table includes 89,000 or so clones, about 91% detected once. The data were taken from a study of OX40 agonist ivuxolimab in advanced cancers. The source material was CD4+ or CD8+ T cells sorted from blood, sampled in a trial of the OX40 agonist ivuxolimab. The chain carries TRBV5-6 and TRBJ2-2, with D tentatively TRBD1 or TRBD2 (6 bases each). The TCR was taken from an adult with an advanced solid tumor such as melanoma, head and neck, liver or kidney cancer. CDR3 loop: CASSRLEGVTANTGELFF. The CDR3 DNA reads TGTGCCAGCAGCCGCCTGGAGGGGGTAACCGCGAACACCGGGGAGCTGTTTTTT. The variable domain in full, completed from reference TRBV5-6 and TRBJ2-2, reads DAGVTQSPTHLIKTRGQQVTLRCSPKSGHDTVSWYQQALGQGPQFIFQYYEEEERQRGNFPDRFSGHQFPNYSSELNVNALLLGDSALYLCASSRLEGVTANTGELFFGEGSRLTVL.